Sequencing of this TCR beta chain was carried out in a study of tumor-infiltrating lymphocytes in oesophageal squamous cell carcinoma. MiXCR was run by TCRdb on the PCR reads, yielding one entry per CDR3 protein. The data show about 20,000 distinct CDR3 sequences, roughly 41% seen once. The sample comprised normal esophageal tissue next to the tumor. The clonotype comes from a male donor with esophageal squamous cell carcinoma.

The CDR3 bases are TGTGCCAGCAGCCTAGGACTAGCGGGAGGCGAGACCCAGTACTTC. It specifies CASSLGLAGGETQYF. The chain employs TRBV3-1 and TRBJ2-5; TRBD2 agrees at 14 bases. The CDR3 has 15 residues. J gave up 5 bases and V 4 bases, and 3 bases lay outside the gene matches. From germline, CDR1 is LGHDT and CDR2 YNNKEL (reference sequence).